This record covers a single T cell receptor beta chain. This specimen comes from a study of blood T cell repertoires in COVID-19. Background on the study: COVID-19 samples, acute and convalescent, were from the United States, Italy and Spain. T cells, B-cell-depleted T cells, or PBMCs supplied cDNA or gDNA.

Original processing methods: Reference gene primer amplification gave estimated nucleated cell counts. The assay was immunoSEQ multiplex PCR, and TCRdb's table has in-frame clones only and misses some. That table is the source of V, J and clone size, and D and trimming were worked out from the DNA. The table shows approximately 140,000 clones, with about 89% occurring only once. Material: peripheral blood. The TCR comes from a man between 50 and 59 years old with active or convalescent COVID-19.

CDR3 residues: CASSRDRDTGELFF. CDR3 nucleotide sequence: TGTGCCAGCAGCCGGGACAGAGACACCGGGGAGCTGTTTTTT. The rearrangement links TRBV14 to TRBJ2-2, with 7 bases that match TRBD1. The CDR3 runs to 14 residues. CDR1 is SGHDN, CDR2 FVKESK, per germline. J gave up 3 bases and V 4 bases, and 2 bases lay outside the gene matches.